The entry below gives a single T cell receptor beta chain sequence along with its context. What it recognizes is unknown. Though probably carrying unrecorded immune exposures, donors were nominally healthy at sampling. V shed 1 base and J shed 1 base, with 12 bases lying between them. The length of the CDR3 is 15 residues. Germline V gene lookup returns CDR1 SGDLS and CDR2 YYNGEE. This sample stems from a study of cytomegalovirus exposure and HLA in healthy donors. Whole-study results and caveats: Sequencing had likely introduced a cluster of highly shared sequence variants as an artifact. HLA alleles were associated with 15,000 to 20,000 TCR beta sequences in a later analysis at 0.05 false discovery rate.

A multiplex PCR was run with 60 Vbeta primers and 13 Jbeta primers. Profiling relied on immunoSEQ multiplex PCR, and the TCRdb table lists in-frame clones only, not all of them. The sample shows 100,000 to 120,000 clones, around 15% of them seen only once. The receptor was derived from a female donor in good health and CMV-seronegative. The specimen sequenced was PBMCs. The chain employs TRBV9 and TRBJ2-7; D ambiguous. CDR3 loop: CASSVTVGSSYEQYF. CDR3 DNA: TGTGCCAGCAGCGTAACGGTGGGCAGTTCCTACGAGCAGTACTTC. Based on the CDR3 plus reference TRBV9 and TRBJ2-7, the full variable domain is DSGVTQTPKHLITATGQRVTLRCSPRSGDLSVYWYQQSLDQGLQFLIQYYNGEERAKGNILERFSAQQFPDLHSELNLSSLELGDSALYFCASSVTVGSSYEQYFGPGTRLTVT.